This TCR beta chain was captured in a study of cytomegalovirus exposure and HLA in healthy donors. Study information: Genotyping showed around four fifths of a few hundred donors falling in the Caucasian-associated ancestry cluster.

General study findings and limits: Cytomegalovirus-associated TCR beta chains were listed, numbering 150 to 200.

The germline V and J ends were trimmed by 1 base and 0 bases, with 10 bases remaining between them. The CDR3 totals 16 residues. Germline V gene lookup returns CDR1 MNHNS and CDR2 SASEGT. The PCR contained 60 Vbeta and 13 Jbeta primers. Here immunoSEQ multiplex PCR was the method, and the copy in TCRdb shows in-frame clones only, minus some. The sample holds about 160,000 clones, 65% to 90% seen once. To note about this clone: Its antigen is undetermined.

Input material: PBMCs. The TCR was taken from a woman aged 18-29 years in good health and CMV-seronegative. The J gene is TRBJ1-3, the V gene TRBV6-1; D gene ambiguous. DNA for the CDR3: TGTGCCAGCAGTGAAGAAGAGGGCCACTCTGGAAACACCATATATTTT. It translates to CASSEEEGHSGNTIYF.